This T cell receptor beta chain stems from a study of blood T cell repertoires in COVID-19. Authors' methods: The authors estimated nucleated cell counts from reference gene primer amplification. Sequenced by immunoSEQ multiplex PCR; TCRdb stores in-frame clones only, minus some. V, J and clone size derive from that table, while D and trimming were established from the DNA sequence. The sample contains hundreds of thousands of clones, roughly 89% of which appear only once. The germline V and J ends were trimmed by 7 bases and 4 bases, with 5 bases remaining between them. The CDR3 spans 12 residues. Per germline, CDR1 MNHEY and CDR2 SMNVEV (reference sequence).

The receptor's source is a woman in her thirties with active or convalescent COVID-19. The rearrangement uses TRBV27 and TRBJ1-6; D gene ambiguous. What was sequenced was peripheral blood. The CDR3 nucleotides are TGTGCCAGCACCCAGTATAATTCACCCCTCCACTTT. The encoded protein is CASTQYNSPLHF.